Following are 14 T cell receptor beta chains from one sample sequenced in a study of technical replicates of blood from four donors. Produced via immunoSEQ multiplex PCR; TCRdb's table is partial and in-frame only. Of under 95,000 clones in the sample, approximately 94% were seen once. The sequenced sample consisted of T cells isolated from PBMCs. The source is a human donor in good health.

The rearrangement uses TRBV6-5 and TRBJ2-7; tentative D call: TRBD2 (6 bases). Trimming pared 5 bases from V and 6 bases from J, leaving 11 bases between. This CDR3 contains 12 residues. Per the germline V gene, CDR1 is MNHEY and CDR2 is SVGAGI. This CDR3 reads CASSHPGGEQYF. Here the CDR3 DNA reads TGTGCCAGCAGTCACCCCGGGGGCGAGCAGTACTTC.

This clone was seen just once. This rearrangement joins TRBV5-4 to TRBJ1-1; TRBD1 aligns across 7 bases. With V trimmed by 2 bases and J by 4 bases, 2 bases remained unmatched. Germline V CDR1 and CDR2: SGHNT, YYREEE (reference sequence). This CDR3 region has 13 residues. The CDR3 protein is CASSFSGGTEAFF. CDR3 DNA sequence: TGTGCCAGCAGCTTTTCAGGGGGCACTGAAGCTTTCTTT.

The gene calls are TRBV28 and TRBJ1-2, with 8 bases matching TRBD1. Trimming cost V 7 bases and J 4 bases; bases outside gene matches: 11. CDR1 and CDR2 from the germline V gene are MDHEN and SYDVKM. This CDR3 has 15 amino acids. CDR3 nucleotides: TGTGCCAGCACCCCTCTTCAGGACAGGGTCTATGGCTACACCTTC. Protein sequence: CASTPLQDRVYGYTF.

V gene TRBV5-1 combines with J gene TRBJ2-1; 7 nucleotides align to TRBD2. This CDR3 is 15 amino acids long. Germline V gene data show CDR1 as SGHRS and CDR2 as YFSETQ. Germline trimming cut 3 bases from V and 0 bases from J; bases unmatched to any gene: 3. Written as DNA, the CDR3 is TGCGCCAGCAGCTCCGGGAGGAACTCCTACAATGAGCAGTTCTTC. This gives the protein CASSSGRNSYNEQFF. The variable domain in full, with the rest retrieved from reference TRBV5-1 and TRBJ2-1, is KAGVTQTPRYLIKTRGQQVTLSCSPISGHRSVSWYQQTPGQGLQFLFEYFSETQRNKGNFPGRFSGRQFSNSRSEMNVSTLELGDSALYLCASSSGRNSYNEQFFGPGTRLTVL.

This clone was seen just once. This chain links TRBV29-1 with TRBJ2-1, with 10 positions matching TRBD1. CDR1 and CDR2 (germline): SQVTM, ANQGSEA. V shed 3 bases and J 0 bases; nucleotides not matched to a gene: 2. This CDR3 spans 15 amino acids. The DNA of the CDR3 is TGCAGCGTTGAGGACAGGGGGAGCTCCTACAATGAGCAGTTCTTC. Translating it yields CSVEDRGSSYNEQFF.

This rearrangement joins TRBV28 to TRBJ2-5, with a tentative D call TRBD1 (6 bases). The germline gives CDR1 MDHEN, CDR2 SYDVKM. The CDR3 consists of 14 residues. Trimming pared 6 bases from V and 2 bases from J, leaving 13 bases between. CDR3: CASSLDSTQETQYF. The CDR3 DNA sequence: TGTGCCAGCAGCTTGGACAGCACTCAAGAGACCCAGTACTTC.

The chain uses TRBV19 and TRBJ1-5; D call uncertain. The CDR3 length is 12 residues. Germline CDR1 reads LNHDA; CDR2 reads SQIVND (reference sequence). V was pared by 3 bases and J by 7 bases, with 7 bases between. The CDR3 DNA follows: TGTGCCAGTAGTATTTCTTCGCAGCCCCAGCATTTT. It is translated as CASSISSQPQHF.

The chain recombines TRBV2 with TRBJ1-2; TRBD1 is a possible D gene (5 bases). The CDR3 runs 15 residues. V lost 2 bases and J lost 5, with 15 bases in between. The V gene's germline CDR1 is SNHLY and CDR2 FYNNEI. The CDR3 nucleotides are TGTGCCAGCAGTGAATTTGCCCCAGGGTTTTATGGCTACACCTTC. Its protein product is CASSEFAPGFYGYTF.

V and J are TRBV4-1 and TRBJ1-4; 8 positions match TRBD1. The V segment lost 3 bases and the J segment 7 bases; nucleotides outside the gene matches: 7. Germline V gives CDR1 MGHRA, CDR2 YSYEKL. The CDR3 has 15 amino acids. CDR3 protein: CASSHTDRDSEKLFF. The CDR3 bases are TGCGCCAGCAGCCACACGGACAGGGACAGTGAAAAACTGTTTTTT.

This clone was observed a single time. CDR3 residues: CASRFGTAYEQYF. In nucleotides, the CDR3 is TGTGCCAGCAGATTCGGGACAGCATACGAGCAGTACTTC. The chain employs TRBV7-9 and TRBJ2-7; 7 bases fit TRBD1. V gave up 6 bases and J gave up 4 bases; unmatched junction bases: 6. CDR1 and CDR2 from the germline V gene are SEHNR and FQNEAQ (reference sequence). The CDR3 extends over 13 amino acids. The whole variable domain, remainder taken from reference TRBV7-9 and TRBJ2-7, is DTGVSQNPRHKITKRGQNVTFRCDPISEHNRLYWYRQTLGQGPEFLTYFQNEAQLEKSRLLSDRFSAERPKGSFSTLEIQRTEQGDSAMYLCASRFGTAYEQYFGPGTRLTVT.

The rearrangement uses TRBV4-1 and TRBJ2-5; TRBD2 might be the D (6 bases). Looked up from germline, CDR1 is MGHRA and CDR2 is YSYEKL. The CDR3 is made up of 15 amino acids. Trimming removed 3 bases at V and 4 bases at J, with 15 bases between. DNA for the CDR3: TGCGCCAGCAGCCAGGGACGGGGGATATCAGAGACCCAGTACTTC. Translating gives CASSQGRGISETQYF.

This rearrangement joins TRBV12-5 to TRBJ1-1; D is unresolved. This CDR3 has 13 residues. Trimming left V 3 bases short and J 4 bases short, with 9 bases between. CDR1 and CDR2 from the germline V gene are LGHNT and FRNRAP. Here the CDR3 DNA reads TGTGCTAGTGGTTTCCACAGAGCCACTGAAGCTTTCTTT. Translated: CASGFHRATEAFF.

The chain employs TRBV10-3 and TRBJ2-3; 8 bases align to TRBD1. CDR1 is ENHRY, CDR2 SYGVKD, per germline. V was clipped by 10 bases and J by 5 bases; unmatched bases: 11. The CDR3 covers 14 residues. The CDR3 coding sequence is TGTGCCACCGAAATATCCAGGGGGCTAGATACGCAGTATTTT. Protein sequence: CATEISRGLDTQYF.

V usage is TRBV29-1 and J usage is TRBJ2-1, with D perhaps matching TRBD1 (6 bases). Trimming removed 5 bases from V and 6 bases from J, with 11 bases in between. The V gene's germline CDR1 is SQVTM and CDR2 ANQGSEA. The CDR3 spans 12 residues. DNA of the CDR3: TGCAGCGTTACTGTAGGGGGCAATGAGCAGTTCTTC. This codes for CSVTVGGNEQFF.